Presented here are 6 T cell receptor beta chains from one specimen sequenced in a study of shared clonotypes between healthy human individuals. Naive CD8 cells lacked CD45RO and underwent positive selection for CCR7, leaving out terminally differentiated effector memory CD45RA+ cells. Produced via immunoSEQ multiplex PCR; TCRdb's table is partial and in-frame only. The data contain around 2,000,000 clones, about 94% of them seen just once; the ten biggest clones take up roughly 1%. Sequencing was done on a sample of naive CD8+ T cells sorted from blood. The source of these receptors is a man aged 18-30 years in good health.

The chain recombines TRBV9 with TRBJ2-7; possibly TRBD2 for D (5 bases). V dropped 0 bases and J dropped 2 bases, with 9 bases sitting between them. CDR1 and CDR2 (germline): SGDLS, YYNGEE. CDR3 size: 14 residues. As DNA, the CDR3 is TGTGCCAGCAGCGTAGGCCAGCGGACCTACGAGCAGTACTTC. It translates to CASSVGQRTYEQYF.

V and J are TRBV30 and TRBJ1-2; possible D gene TRBD1, 6 bases. The V gene's germline CDR1 is GTSNPN and CDR2 SVGIG (reference sequence). The CDR3 is 13 residues long. V lost 0 bases, J lost 7 bases, and 12 bases lay in between. The CDR3 coding sequence is TGTGCCTGGAGTGTAACCAGGGGATCTGGCTACACCTTC. It translates to CAWSVTRGSGYTF.

This clone has a single count. The V call is TRBV28, the J call TRBJ2-5, with D tentatively TRBD2 (5 bases). The CDR3 is made up of 14 amino acids. Trimming shortened V by 3 bases and J by 5 bases, and 13 bases separated the two germline ends. Germline V gene sequence: CDR1 MDHEN, CDR2 SYDVKM. The CDR3 here is CASSFGVTAETQYF. Here the CDR3 DNA reads TGTGCCAGCAGTTTCGGGGTGACGGCGGAGACCCAGTACTTC. The full variable domain, rest sourced from reference TRBV28 and TRBJ2-5, is DVKVTQSSRYLVKRTGEKVFLECVQDMDHENMFWYRQDPGLGLRLIYFSYDVKMKEKGDIPEGYSVSREKKERFSLILESASTNQTSMYLCASSFGVTAETQYFGPGTRLLVL.

V usage is TRBV30 and J usage is TRBJ1-2; 8 bases are a match to TRBD1. The V and J ends lost 5 bases and 6 bases, in that order; junction bases with no gene match: 8. Germline loops: CDR1 GTSNPN, CDR2 SVGIG (reference sequence). The CDR3 is 13 amino acids. The CDR3 protein is CAWSRTGSHGYTF. CDR3 DNA sequence: TGTGCCTGGTCTCGGACAGGGTCGCATGGCTACACCTTC.

The genes are TRBV27 and TRBJ2-6; maybe TRBD1 (6 bases). The CDR3 covers 16 residues. The germline V gene has CDR1 MNHEY and CDR2 SMNVEV (reference sequence). Trimming cost V 5 bases and J 0 bases, with 11 bases left between them. CDR3 amino acids: CASSPTGYSGANVLTF. CDR3 DNA sequence: TGTGCCAGCAGTCCTACAGGGTACTCTGGGGCCAACGTCCTGACTTTC.

V gene TRBV7-8 combines with J gene TRBJ2-3; 8 bases line up with TRBD2. The germline gives CDR1 SGHVS, CDR2 FQNEAQ. This CDR3 is built from 16 residues. The ends lost 4 bases at V and 0 bases at J; junction bases unmatched: 6. The DNA of the CDR3 is TGTGCCAGCAGCTACGATAGCGGGGCTAGCACAGATACGCAGTATTTT. Residues: CASSYDSGASTDTQYF.